Presented here are 31 T cell receptor beta chains from one specimen sequenced in a study of cytomegalovirus exposure and HLA in healthy donors. Sequenced by immunoSEQ multiplex PCR; TCRdb stores in-frame clones only, minus some. The sample lists around 70,000 clones, around 94% seen once, with roughly 1.4% in the top ten. The sequencing input was PBMCs. The receptors here all came from a man between 18 and 29 years old in good health and CMV-seropositive.

This chain connects TRBV28 to TRBJ2-2; TRBD1 matches 9 bases. V lost 2 bases to trimming and J lost 4 bases; unmatched junction nucleotides: 8. This CDR3 is 17 amino acids long. Germline lookup yields CDR1 MDHEN and CDR2 SYDVKM. The CDR3 DNA follows: TGTGCCAGCAGTTTAGTTTTCAGGACAGGGGCCACCGGGGAGCTGTTTTTT. As protein: CASSLVFRTGATGELFF.

The genes are TRBV11-2 and TRBJ2-1; 9 bases line up with TRBD2. The CDR3 spans 20 residues. V trimming: 0 bases; J trimming: 0 bases; junction bases outside the gene matches: 12. Germline assignment: CDR1 SGHAT and CDR2 FQNNGV. CDR3 loop: CASSLDPPSGVSSSYNEQFF. CDR3 sequence (DNA): TGTGCCAGCAGCTTAGATCCGCCTAGCGGGGTCTCGAGCTCCTACAATGAGCAGTTCTTC.

The chain is built from TRBV18 and TRBJ2-1, with 11 positions matching TRBD1. The J segment lost 8 bases and the V segment lost 1 base, leaving 4 bases of the junction unmatched. The CDR3 consists of 15 residues. Germline CDR1 is KGHSH and CDR2 is LQKENI. The CDR3 loop is CASSPLRTGGDEQFF. In DNA, the CDR3 is TGTGCCAGCTCACCACTCAGGACAGGGGGCGATGAGCAGTTCTTC.

V usage is TRBV18 and J usage is TRBJ1-4; 9 bases align to TRBD1. The V segment lost 3 bases and the J segment 7 bases; nucleotides outside the gene matches: 6. This CDR3 spans 15 amino acids. Looked up from germline, CDR1 is KGHSH and CDR2 is LQKENI. CDR3 amino acids: CASSPPGQGGEKLFF. In DNA form, the CDR3 reads TGTGCCAGCTCACCTCCGGGACAGGGTGGTGAAAAACTGTTTTTT.

The chain carries TRBV28 and TRBJ2-3; 9 bases fit TRBD2. This CDR3 has 15 residues. The germline V gene has CDR1 MDHEN and CDR2 SYDVKM. V was clipped by 8 bases and J by 6 bases; unmatched bases: 12. The CDR3 reads CASGRGSGRWDTQYF. CDR3 bases: TGTGCCAGCGGGCGGGGTAGCGGGAGATGGGATACGCAGTATTTT.

This chain uses TRBV6-5 with TRBJ2-2; 7 nucleotides match TRBD2. The CDR3 spans 14 residues. CDR1 is MNHEY, CDR2 SVGAGI, per germline. Trimming at V came to 5 bases and at J to 1 base, leaving 1 base not matched to a gene. The CDR3 reads CASSPSGNTGELFF. As DNA, the CDR3 is TGTGCCAGCAGTCCTAGCGGGAACACCGGGGAGCTGTTTTTT.

The CDR3 loop reads CASSPPAISGNTIYF. The CDR3 DNA sequence: TGTGCCAGCTCACCACCAGCTATCTCTGGAAACACCATATATTTT. The rearrangement links TRBV18 to TRBJ1-3, with D uncertain. Germline lookup yields CDR1 KGHSH and CDR2 LQKENI. V lost 0 bases and J 0 bases, leaving 6 bases between the germline ends. The CDR3 totals 15 residues.

The chain is built from TRBV28 and TRBJ2-1; the match to TRBD1 covers 8 bases. Trimming took 7 bases from V and 6 from J; bases not matched to a gene: 11. Germline loops: CDR1 MDHEN, CDR2 SYDVKM. The CDR3 runs 15 residues. CDR3 loop: CASNLGQGESNEQFF. The CDR3 bases are TGTGCCAGCAATCTCGGACAGGGAGAAAGCAATGAGCAGTTCTTC.

The chain links TRBV4-1 to TRBJ2-2, with 7 bases matching TRBD2. The germline gives CDR1 MGHRA, CDR2 YSYEKL. Losses at the gene ends were 5 bases for V and 5 bases for J; bases not matched to a gene: 5. The CDR3 is made up of 14 amino acids. This CDR3 is CASSGLAETGELFF. The CDR3 coding sequence is TGCGCCAGCAGCGGGCTAGCGGAAACCGGGGAGCTGTTTTTT.

A few counts support this clone. The rearrangement uses TRBV5-1 and TRBJ1-3, with 7 bases fitting TRBD1. This CDR3 comprises 14 residues. Germline CDR1 is SGHRS and CDR2 is YFSETQ. The trim removed 4 bases at V and 4 bases at J, leaving 5 bases unmatched. CDR3 coding DNA: TGCGCCAGCAGCCAATCGACAGGGGGAAACACCATATATTTT. It encodes CASSQSTGGNTIYF.

The genes are TRBV27 and TRBJ2-1, with TRBD2 identical over 13 bases. Trimming at V came to 5 bases and at J to 9 bases, leaving 10 bases not matched to a gene. CDR3 size: 16 residues. Germline-derived CDR1 and CDR2 are MNHEY and SMNVEV (reference sequence). CDR3 in amino acids: CASSPTGLAGSSEQFF. DNA of the CDR3: TGTGCCAGCAGTCCGACGGGACTAGCGGGATCTAGTGAGCAGTTCTTC.

The gene calls are TRBV6-4 and TRBJ2-5, with D possibly TRBD1 on 5 matching bases. Trimming cost V 6 bases and J 1 base, with 12 bases left between them. The CDR3 runs 14 residues. Germline V gives CDR1 MRHNA, CDR2 SNTAGT. The CDR3: CASRFRQGQETQYF. DNA for the CDR3: TGTGCCAGCAGGTTTAGGCAGGGCCAAGAGACCCAGTACTTC.

The V gene is TRBV7-3, the J gene TRBJ2-2; 10 nucleotides agree with TRBD1. Germline V gene lookup returns CDR1 SGHTA and CDR2 FQGTGA. The CDR3 totals 15 residues. With 2 bases clipped from V and 6 bases from J, the junction kept 3 bases outside the gene matches. This CDR3 reads CASSLGQGVAGELFF. Written as DNA, the CDR3 is TGTGCCAGCAGCTTAGGACAGGGGGTCGCCGGGGAGCTGTTTTTT.

By share, this clone counts as medium-sized. This chain uses TRBV25-1 with TRBJ2-1, with TRBD1 matching over 8 bases. Per the germline V gene, CDR1 is MGHDK and CDR2 is SYGVNS. V trimming: 4 bases; J trimming: 2 bases; junction bases outside the gene matches: 10. This CDR3 region has 17 residues. CDR3 sequence (DNA): TGTGCCAGCAGTGGGTCCGGGACAGGTTCACCCTACAATGAGCAGTTCTTC. It specifies CASSGSGTGSPYNEQFF.

V usage is TRBV14 and J usage is TRBJ2-3; weak D call: TRBD1 (6 bases). V was trimmed by 1 base and J by 6 bases, leaving 20 bases between them. The CDR3 sequence is 17 residues long. Germline loops: CDR1 SGHDN, CDR2 FVKESK. The CDR3 here is CASSQVKQGPPHDTQYF. For the CDR3, the DNA is TGTGCCAGCAGCCAAGTCAAACAGGGACCACCTCATGATACGCAGTATTTT.

The chain uses TRBV18 and TRBJ2-5; D perhaps matches TRBD1 (7 bases). Per the germline V gene, CDR1 is KGHSH and CDR2 is LQKENI. CDR3 length equals 14 residues. The V end lost 8 bases, the J end lost 4 bases, and 17 bases lay between the germline ends. CDR3 amino acids: CASHQYRGGETQYF. The CDR3, as DNA: TGTGCCAGCCATCAATACAGGGGAGGAGAGACCCAGTACTTC.

This rearrangement joins TRBV25-1 to TRBJ2-3; D may be TRBD2 (5 bases). Germline-derived CDR1 and CDR2 are MGHDK and SYGVNS. The V gene lost 0 bases and the J gene lost 5 bases, with 18 bases spanning the gap. The CDR3 runs 17 residues. CDR3 DNA sequence: TGTGCCAGCAGTGAATATAGCCTAGTGGGAGAGCGAGATACGCAGTATTTT. As protein: CASSEYSLVGERDTQYF.

This sequence joins TRBV28 and TRBJ1-2; D gene unclear. The CDR3 has 14 amino acids. Germline CDR1 MDHEN, CDR2 SYDVKM. V was pared by 6 bases and J by 7 bases, with 18 bases between. CDR3 DNA sequence: TGTGCCAGCAGGGGGAAGGAGGCAGTGGGTGGCTACACCTTC. Translation: CASRGKEAVGGYTF.

The chain has TRBV28 and TRBJ1-5; TRBD1 matches at 7 bases. CDR3 length: 14 residues. CDR1 MDHEN and CDR2 SYDVKM come from the germline V gene. The junction had 5 bases not matched to a gene; V was cut back by 2 bases and J by 7 bases. CDR3: CASSLGGGRQPQHF. In nucleotides, the CDR3 is TGTGCCAGCAGTTTAGGAGGGGGCCGGCAGCCCCAGCATTTT.

This chain joins TRBV29-1 and TRBJ2-3, with TRBD2 matching 8 bases. CDR3 length: 15 amino acids. Losses at the gene ends were 8 bases for V and 0 bases for J; bases not matched to a gene: 10. Germline CDR1 SQVTM, CDR2 ANQGSEA. The CDR3 DNA reads as TGCAGCCTTAGGCGGGGGGCTACTAGCACAGATACGCAGTATTTT. Residues: CSLRRGATSTDTQYF.

About this clone itself: The same CDR3 is also encoded by other DNA sequences in this sample. The genes are TRBV7-3 and TRBJ2-3; a possible D gene is TRBD1 (6 bases). Trimming removed 5 bases at V and 2 bases at J, with 11 bases between. This CDR3 comprises 14 residues. CDR1 is SGHTA, CDR2 FQGTGA, per germline. The CDR3: CASSTGQSTDTQYF. CDR3 sequence (DNA): TGTGCCAGCAGCACTGGACAGTCCACAGATACGCAGTATTTT.

The V call is TRBV7-8, the J call TRBJ1-1; D remains unclear. The CDR3 has 15 residues. V shed 5 bases and J shed 0 bases, with 13 bases lying between them. Germline lookup yields CDR1 SGHVS and CDR2 FQNEAQ. The CDR3 is CASSPRGKMNTEAFF. CDR3 nucleotide sequence: TGTGCCAGCAGCCCTCGGGGAAAAATGAACACTGAAGCTTTCTTT.

In its sample, this clone was seen once. The chain joins TRBV2 to TRBJ1-5; 10 nucleotides agree with TRBD1. The V and J ends lost 6 bases and 2 bases, in that order; junction bases with no gene match: 4. The germline gives CDR1 SNHLY, CDR2 FYNNEI. This CDR3 region has 15 residues. CDR3 region: CASRPGTGGNQPQHF. The CDR3 DNA is TGTGCCAGCAGGCCCGGGACAGGGGGCAATCAGCCCCAGCATTTT.

The chain combines TRBV19 with TRBJ2-3, with 9 nucleotides matching TRBD2. Trimming cost V 7 bases and J 3 bases; bases outside gene matches: 8. This CDR3 is 15 amino acids long. The germline V gene encodes CDR1 LNHDA and CDR2 SQIVND (reference sequence). The DNA of the CDR3 is TGTGCCAGTACGAGTAGCGGGAGTGGAACAGATACGCAGTATTTT. This sequence encodes CASTSSGSGTDTQYF.

The J gene is TRBJ2-7, the V gene TRBV6-6, with 11 positions matching TRBD2. The V gene end was trimmed by 4 bases and the J gene end by 10 bases; junction bases not matched to a gene: 15. This CDR3 has 16 residues. CDR1 and CDR2 from the germline V gene are MNHNY and SVGAGI (reference sequence). As DNA, the CDR3 is TGTGCCAGCAGTTCCTACCCCCCGGGACTAGCGGCGAGCCAGTACTTC. Its protein product is CASSSYPPGLAASQYF.

The chain employs TRBV30 and TRBJ1-1; D is ambiguous. Per the germline V gene, CDR1 is GTSNPN and CDR2 is SVGIG (reference sequence). V was pared by 3 bases and J by 4 bases, with 6 bases between. The CDR3 runs 11 residues. Here the CDR3 reads CAWRAFTEAFF. The DNA of the CDR3 is TGTGCCTGGAGGGCTTTCACTGAAGCTTTCTTT.

This clone occurred once. V usage is TRBV5-1 and J usage is TRBJ2-1; possible D gene TRBD1, 6 bases. Germline V gene sequence: CDR1 SGHRS, CDR2 YFSETQ. This CDR3 has 16 residues. Trimming took 5 bases from V and 4 from J, leaving 19 bases between them. The CDR3 protein is CASRSQGQRRYNEQFF. The CDR3 region has the DNA TGCGCCAGCAGATCCCAGGGGCAGCGAAGATACAATGAGCAGTTCTTC.

This rearrangement joins TRBV27 to TRBJ2-3, with a tentative D call TRBD2 (6 bases). This CDR3 region has 16 residues. Germline loops: CDR1 MNHEY, CDR2 SMNVEV (reference sequence). V was pared by 5 bases and J by 7 bases, with 22 bases between. The CDR3 DNA reads TGTGCCAGCAGTACCCCGACTAGTCAAAACCCCCATACGCAGTATTTT. Protein product: CASSTPTSQNPHTQYF.

This chain links TRBV6-6 with TRBJ2-7; 9 bases map to TRBD2. This CDR3 is built from 14 residues. Germline trimming cut 4 bases from V and 0 bases from J; bases unmatched to any gene: 1. From germline, CDR1 is MNHNY and CDR2 SVGAGI (reference sequence). DNA of the CDR3: TGTGCCAGCAGTTTAGCGGGAGCCTCCTACGAGCAGTACTTC. It is translated as CASSLAGASYEQYF.

This chain connects TRBV6-1 to TRBJ1-1, with TRBD1 identical over 10 bases. The V segment lost 5 bases and the J segment 8 bases; nucleotides outside the gene matches: 11. The CDR3 extends over 15 amino acids. In germline, CDR1 is MNHNS, CDR2 SASEGT. DNA of the CDR3: TGTGCCAGCAGTTTAGGGGACAGGGGTAAAAGAGAAGCTTTCTTT. Encoded protein: CASSLGDRGKREAFF.

The chain links TRBV2 to TRBJ2-2; no reliable D call. CDR3 length: 16 amino acids. V lost 2 bases to trimming and J lost 0 bases, with 10 bases between them. CDR1 and CDR2 from the germline V gene are SNHLY and FYNNEI. CDR3 bases: TGTGCCAGCAGTGAACCCCTTCCAGCGAACACCGGGGAGCTGTTTTTT. Its translation: CASSEPLPANTGELFF.